This T cell receptor (beta chain) was documented in a study of molecular identifiers for immune sequencing clone quantification. Notes on the study in general: Investigators reportedly could detect spiked Jurkat TCR RNA from one cell among around 930,000 naive cells. Under 1% of molecules in naive cells, but over 98% of effector molecules, belonged to clones above 20 RNA copies.

There are 14 residues in the CDR3. V shed 5 bases and J 4 bases; nucleotides not matched to a gene: 8. Germline V lookup: CDR1 MDHEN, CDR2 SYDVKM. A CD8+CD4-CCR7+CD45RA+ gate was used to sort naive CD8 T cells. Concerning this clonotype: Its antigen is not identified.

Previously described methods with listed TCR primers produced the bulk TCR libraries. TCRdb used MiXCR to reprocess the PCR reads, holding one entry per CDR3 protein. The table lists some 100,000 distinct CDR3 sequences, roughly 34% of them singletons. Sequenced input: naive CD8+ T cells from blood, with Jurkat cell RNA spiked in. Subset noted: FACS-sorted CD8+CD4-CCR7+CD45RA+ naive T cells. The chain couples TRBV28 to TRBJ2-7; 7 positions agree with TRBD2. This sequence was found in a human donor in good health. Some libraries in this study had Jurkat cell RNA spiked in. CDR3 in DNA: TGTGCCAGCAGTGTGCCGGGAGGCGGGTACGAGCAGTACTTC. Translating gives CASSVPGGGYEQYF.